This TCR beta chain was recovered during a study of blood T cell repertoires in COVID-19. Study-wide context: The cDNA or gDNA used as material had been derived from T cells, B-cell-depleted T cells, or PBMCs.

Clones were sequenced by immunoSEQ multiplex PCR, and TCRdb holds only the in-frame ones, with some missing. The data contain around 500,000 clones, 80% to 90% of them singletons. In germline, CDR1 is SGHRS, CDR2 YFSETQ. Losses at the gene ends were 5 bases for V and 4 bases for J; bases not matched to a gene: 8. CDR3 length equals 14 residues. Sequencing was performed on peripheral blood. The chain uses TRBV5-1 and TRBJ2-5; 7 bases are shared with TRBD2. The receptor's source is a human donor in a cohort sampled during active COVID-19. The CDR3 DNA follows: TGCGCCAGCAGTCGGCTGGGGGGGGGAGAGACCCAGTACTTC. Translating gives CASSRLGGGETQYF.